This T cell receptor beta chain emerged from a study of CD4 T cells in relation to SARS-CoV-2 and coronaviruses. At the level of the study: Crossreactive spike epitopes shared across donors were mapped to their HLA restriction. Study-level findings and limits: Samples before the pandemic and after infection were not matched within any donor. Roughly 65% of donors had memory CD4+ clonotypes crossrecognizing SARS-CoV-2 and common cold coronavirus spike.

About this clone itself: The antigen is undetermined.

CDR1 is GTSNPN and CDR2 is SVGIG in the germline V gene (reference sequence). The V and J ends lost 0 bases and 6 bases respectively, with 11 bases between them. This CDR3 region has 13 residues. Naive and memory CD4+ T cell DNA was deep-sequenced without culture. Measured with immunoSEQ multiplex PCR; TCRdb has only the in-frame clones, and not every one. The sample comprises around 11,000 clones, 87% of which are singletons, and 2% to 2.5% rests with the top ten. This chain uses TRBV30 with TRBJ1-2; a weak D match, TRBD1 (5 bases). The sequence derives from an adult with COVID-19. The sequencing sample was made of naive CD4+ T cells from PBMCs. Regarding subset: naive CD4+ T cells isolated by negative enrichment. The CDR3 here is CAWSVIGRDGYTF. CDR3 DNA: TGTGCCTGGAGTGTGATTGGCAGGGATGGCTACACCTTC.